This T cell receptor beta chain was identified during a study of T cell responses to AZD1222 COVID-19 vaccine. Study-wide points: Seropositive AZD1222 recipients at baseline numbered only five or six. Increased Spike-specific TCR breadth and depth were observed after two AZD1222 doses.

Method: immunoSEQ multiplex PCR; TCRdb's copy keeps in-frame clones and lacks some. The data hold approximately 160,000 clones, with 92% observed a single time. This clone was seen more than once but under ten times. No antigen is known for it. The CDR3 length is 16 residues. V was pared by 3 bases and J by 2 bases, with 14 bases between. Germline assignment: CDR1 SGHVS and CDR2 FQNEAQ. The starting material was peripheral blood, obtained 28 days after the second AZD1222 dose. The V and J genes are TRBV7-8 and TRBJ2-1; D uncertain. This clonotype was sampled from an adult who received the AZD1222 COVID-19 vaccine. The chain's CDR3 is CASSFARTPAYNEQFF. CDR3 coding DNA: TGTGCCAGCAGCTTCGCCCGGACGCCCGCCTACAATGAGCAGTTCTTC.